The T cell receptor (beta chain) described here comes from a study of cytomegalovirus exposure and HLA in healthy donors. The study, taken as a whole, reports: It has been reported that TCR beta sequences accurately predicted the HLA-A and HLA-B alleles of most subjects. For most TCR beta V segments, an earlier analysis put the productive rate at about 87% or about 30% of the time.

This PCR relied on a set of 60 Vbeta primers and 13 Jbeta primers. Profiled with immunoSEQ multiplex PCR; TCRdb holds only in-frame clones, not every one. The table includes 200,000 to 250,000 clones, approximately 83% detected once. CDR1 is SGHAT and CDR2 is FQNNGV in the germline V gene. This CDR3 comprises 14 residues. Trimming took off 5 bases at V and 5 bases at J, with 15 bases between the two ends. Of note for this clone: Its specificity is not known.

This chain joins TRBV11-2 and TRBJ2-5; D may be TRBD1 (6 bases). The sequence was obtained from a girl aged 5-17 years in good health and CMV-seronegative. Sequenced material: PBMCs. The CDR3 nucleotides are TGTGCCAGCAGCGATACGACAGGTTTGGAGACCCAGTACTTC. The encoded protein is CASSDTTGLETQYF.